The 30 T cell receptor beta chains in this list originate from one sample, sequenced in a study of sequential checkpoint blockade in melanoma. Sequencing used immunoSEQ multiplex PCR; TCRdb keeps in-frame clones, though not all of them. The sample consists of nearly 600 clones, 20% to 25% of them appearing once. Treatment of the sample: randomized to nivolumab then ipilimumab (arm A) or the reverse (arm B). Sequencing used tumor tissue (inferred from file names), obtained from a patient given nivolumab and ipilimumab in sequence. These receptors came from a human donor with melanoma.

This clone is judged medium-sized. J is TRBJ2-3 and V is TRBV11-3; 7 positions agree with TRBD2. Germline CDR1 SGHNT, CDR2 YENEEA. This CDR3 comprises 15 residues. The trim removed 1 base at V and 1 base at J, leaving 2 bases unmatched. DNA for the CDR3: TGTGCCAGCAGCTTAGTTGCGGGGGGCACAGATACGCAGTATTTT. Its protein is CASSLVAGGTDTQYF. Complete variable domain (other parts from reference TRBV11-3 and TRBJ2-3): EAGVVQSPRYKIIEKKQPVAFWCNPISGHNTLYWYLQNLGQGPELLIRYENEEAVDDSQLPKDRFSAERLKGVDSTLKIQPAELGDSAVYLCASSLVAGGTDTQYFGPGTRLTVL.

This clone was seen a handful of times. The chain is built from TRBV30 and TRBJ1-1; D is unclear. This CDR3 contains 14 residues. Germline values: CDR1 GTSNPN, CDR2 SVGIG (reference sequence). The V gene lost 2 bases and the J gene lost 4 bases, with 14 bases spanning the gap. The CDR3 reads CAWSFGLSRTEAFF. The CDR3 region has the DNA TGTGCCTGGAGTTTTGGACTTTCACGCACTGAAGCTTTCTTT. Complete variable domain (other parts from reference TRBV30 and TRBJ1-1): SQTIHQWPATLVQPVGSPLSLECTVEGTSNPNLYWYRQAAGRGLQLLFYSVGIGQISSEVPQNLSASRPQDRQFILSSKKLLLSDSGFYLCAWSFGLSRTEAFFGQGTRLTVV.

This clone is labeled as medium-sized (0.01 to 0.1%). V is TRBV11-3 and J is TRBJ2-1, with TRBD2 as a possible D gene (5 bases). The germline CDR1 and CDR2 sequences are SGHNT and YENEEA. CDR3 length: 16 amino acids. The germline V and J ends were trimmed by 3 bases and 4 bases, with 16 bases remaining between them. CDR3 coding DNA: TGTGCCAGCAGCTTGGGGAGCGAGCAGCTATACAATGAGCAGTTCTTC. As protein: CASSLGSEQLYNEQFF.

This clone ranks as large. The V call is TRBV11-3, the J call TRBJ2-7, with D perhaps being TRBD1 or TRBD2 (5 bases each). Trimming cost V 5 bases and J 3 bases, with 14 bases left between them. Germline CDR1 reads SGHNT; CDR2 reads YENEEA. This CDR3 region has 14 residues. The chain's CDR3 is CASSPPWGNYEQYF. The CDR3 DNA reads TGTGCCAGCAGCCCCCCGTGGGGGAACTACGAGCAGTACTTC. The whole variable domain, filled in from reference TRBV11-3 and TRBJ2-7, reads EAGVVQSPRYKIIEKKQPVAFWCNPISGHNTLYWYLQNLGQGPELLIRYENEEAVDDSQLPKDRFSAERLKGVDSTLKIQPAELGDSAVYLCASSPPWGNYEQYFGPGTRLTVT.

Relative to its sample, this clone is large. One junction end disagrees with the germline gene, perhaps due to a read error. The rearrangement joins TRBV6-8 to TRBJ2-2; 8 nucleotides agree with TRBD2. The CDR3 length is 17 residues. The V gene's germline CDR1 is MNHGY and CDR2 SAAAGT. This CDR3 is CAISAGDSGMNTGELFF. The CDR3 DNA reads as TGTGCCATCAGTGCAGGAGATAGCGGGATGAACACCGGGGAGCTGTTTTTT.

The chain links TRBV18 to TRBJ2-3; D gene ambiguous. CDR1 and CDR2 (germline): KGHSH, LQKENI. CDR3 length equals 15 residues. The V end lost 2 bases, the J end lost 2 bases, and 11 bases lay between the germline ends. This CDR3 reads CASSPVGVNTDTQYF. As DNA, the CDR3 is TGTGCCAGCTCACCAGTAGGAGTAAACACAGATACGCAGTATTTT.

This clone was seen a few times. The rearrangement links TRBV15 to TRBJ1-4, with 11 bases that match TRBD1. The CDR3 runs 15 residues. The germline V gene has CDR1 LNHNV and CDR2 YYDKDF (reference sequence). The V and J ends lost 0 bases and 7 bases, in that order; junction bases with no gene match: 1. The CDR3 loop reads CATSRDGTGGEKLFF. In DNA, the CDR3 is TGTGCCACCAGCAGAGACGGGACAGGGGGTGAAAAACTGTTTTTT. The full variable domain, its missing parts supplied by reference TRBV15 and TRBJ1-4, is DAMVIQNPRYQVTQFGKPVTLSCSQTLNHNVMYWYQQKSSQAPKLLFHYYDKDFNNEADTPDNFQSRRPNTSFCFLDIRSPGLGDTAMYLCATSRDGTGGEKLFFGSGTQLSVL.

This clone was detected only a few times. The V and J genes are TRBV19 and TRBJ1-2, with D perhaps matching TRBD1 (5 bases). Germline V gene sequence: CDR1 LNHDA, CDR2 SQIVND (reference sequence). Trimming took 7 bases from V and 7 from J, leaving 16 bases between them. The CDR3 has 13 residues. CDR3 amino acids: CASTGRGQGGYTF. The CDR3, as DNA: TGTGCCAGTACCGGGAGAGGGCAGGGTGGCTACACCTTC.

By share, this clone counts as medium-sized (0.01 to 0.1%). This chain links TRBV11-3 with TRBJ2-2; TRBD1 is a possible D gene (6 bases). Trimming removed 8 bases from V and 1 base from J, with 14 bases in between. Per germline, CDR1 SGHNT and CDR2 YENEEA. This CDR3 contains 15 residues. In DNA form, the CDR3 reads TGTGCCAGCTCACGACAGGAGATGAACACCGGGGAGCTGTTTTTT. Translating it yields CASSRQEMNTGELFF.

This clone came up a few times. This chain connects TRBV14 to TRBJ2-7; 7 bases map to TRBD1. V gave up 0 bases and J gave up 3 bases; unmatched junction bases: 8. Germline CDR1 is SGHDN and CDR2 is FVKESK. The CDR3 extends over 16 amino acids. The CDR3 spells CASSQDRGQFLYEQYF. DNA for the CDR3: TGTGCCAGCAGCCAAGATAGGGGACAGTTCCTCTACGAGCAGTACTTC.

Within the sample, this clone is medium-sized. The sample carries other DNA sequences with the same CDR3. V usage is TRBV11-3 and J usage is TRBJ1-5; 7 bases map to TRBD1. Germline assignment: CDR1 SGHNT and CDR2 YENEEA. The CDR3 is 14 residues long. The V segment lost 5 bases and the J segment 4 bases; nucleotides outside the gene matches: 5. The CDR3 is CASSPGTANQPQHF. The CDR3 nucleotides are TGTGCCAGCAGCCCGGGGACAGCTAATCAGCCCCAGCATTTT.

This clone was observed a few times. J is TRBJ1-4 and V is TRBV28; TRBD1 aligns across 8 bases. Germline CDR1 is MDHEN and CDR2 is SYDVKM. The length of the CDR3 is 13 residues. V gave up 10 bases and J gave up 8 bases; unmatched junction bases: 9. The DNA for the CDR3 is TGTGCCATCGAGGACAGGGTAAAGGAAAAACTGTTTTTT. It specifies CAIEDRVKEKLFF.

The CDR3 DNA is TGTGCCTGGAGAGGACTAGCGGACACCGGGGAGCTGTTTTTT. It codes for CAWRGLADTGELFF. This chain joins TRBV30 and TRBJ2-2; 10 bases fit TRBD2. The junction had 1 base not matched to a gene; V was cut back by 3 bases and J by 3 bases. This CDR3 has 14 amino acids. Germline V gene lookup returns CDR1 GTSNPN and CDR2 SVGIG (reference sequence).

Sample share makes this clone large. The chain carries TRBV11-3 and TRBJ2-3, with unresolved D. The CDR3 is 15 amino acids. The germline CDR1 and CDR2 sequences are SGHNT and YENEEA. Trimming took off 3 bases at V and 2 bases at J, with 12 bases between the two ends. CDR3 coding DNA: TGTGCCAGCAGCTTTCGGCAGAGCCTCACAGATACGCAGTATTTT. Encoded protein: CASSFRQSLTDTQYF.

V gene TRBV11-3 combines with J gene TRBJ2-3, with 9 nucleotides matching TRBD2. The CDR3 extends over 15 amino acids. The junction had 12 bases not matched to a gene; V was cut back by 8 bases and J by 6 bases. CDR1 and CDR2 (germline): SGHNT, YENEEA. DNA of the CDR3: TGTGCCAGCGGGTGGCGGGGGGGTTTAGGTGATACGCAGTATTTT. Protein: CASGWRGGLGDTQYF.

This clone came up a few times. This chain connects TRBV19 to TRBJ1-4, with unresolved D. CDR1 is LNHDA, CDR2 SQIVND, per germline (reference sequence). The length of the CDR3 is 12 residues. V was clipped by 6 bases and J by 5 bases, with 7 bases between them. This CDR3 reads CASSTKNEKLFF. The CDR3 DNA reads as TGTGCCAGTAGCACGAAGAATGAAAAACTGTTTTTT.

The chain links TRBV19 to TRBJ1-1; 7 nucleotides align to TRBD1. Losses at the gene ends were 3 bases for V and 4 bases for J; bases not matched to a gene: 8. The CDR3 loop spans 15 amino acids. The germline gives CDR1 LNHDA, CDR2 SQIVND (reference sequence). The CDR3 spells CASSIPLQGGTEAFF. The CDR3 bases are TGTGCCAGTAGTATTCCCCTTCAGGGGGGCACTGAAGCTTTCTTT. The full variable domain, in which reference TRBV19 and TRBJ1-1 provide the parts outside the CDR3, is DGGITQSPKYLFRKEGQNVTLSCEQNLNHDAMYWYRQDPGQGLRLIYYSQIVNDFQKGDIAEGYSVSREKKESFPLTVTSAQKNPTAFYLCASSIPLQGGTEAFFGQGTRLTVV.

This clone was counted only a few times. The chain has TRBV28 and TRBJ1-2; D is unresolved. Germline assignment: CDR1 MDHEN and CDR2 SYDVKM. With 4 bases removed from V and 5 bases from J, the gap between germline ends came to 23 bases. The CDR3 has 17 amino acids. The CDR3 nucleotides read TGTGCCAGCAGTTCACCCACACCGACGCTCCCCGGGTATGGCTACACCTTC. The encoded protein is CASSSPTPTLPGYGYTF.

By proportion, this clone is medium-sized. This chain connects TRBV11-3 to TRBJ1-3; D gene ambiguous. The CDR3 is made up of 17 amino acids. Trimming removed 5 bases from V and 0 bases from J, with 17 bases in between. Germline V CDR1 and CDR2: SGHNT, YENEEA. DNA of the CDR3: TGTGCCAGCAGCCCCCGGGCGACGGCCGACTCTGGAAACACCATATATTTT. Encoded protein: CASSPRATADSGNTIYF.

The rearrangement uses TRBV6-8 and TRBJ1-2; maybe TRBD1 (6 bases). Germline assignment: CDR1 MNHGY and CDR2 SAAAGT. This CDR3 has 12 residues. Trimming cost V 6 bases and J 7 bases, with 12 bases left between them. CDR3 sequence reads: CASSGGGGGYTF. CDR3 nucleotides: TGTGCCAGCAGCGGGGGCGGGGGTGGCTACACCTTC.

Notes on this clone: This specimen includes other DNA sequences encoding the same CDR3. The gene calls are TRBV5-1 and TRBJ2-3, with 7 positions matching TRBD1. This CDR3 is built from 15 residues. Looked up from germline, CDR1 is SGHRS and CDR2 is YFSETQ. V was clipped by 4 bases and J by 2 bases; unmatched bases: 7. CDR3 coding DNA: TGCGCCAGCAGCCCCGGGGACAGCTACACAGATACGCAGTATTTT. As protein: CASSPGDSYTDTQYF.

This clone is medium-sized (0.01 to 0.1%) by share. The V call is TRBV1, the J call TRBJ1-2; TRBD1 was called by the table and not checked on the DNA. TRBV1 is assigned pseudogene status. The CDR3 spans 16 residues. The CDR3 spells CASSQATGGSIYGYTF. In DNA, the CDR3 is TGCGCCAGCAGCCAAGCGACAGGGGGCTCGATCTATGGCTACACCTTC.

Within the sample, this clone is medium-sized. The V and J genes are TRBV11-3 and TRBJ1-1; D is unresolved. Deletions cut 3 bases from V and 5 bases from J, with 16 bases between. The CDR3 loop spans 15 amino acids. The germline CDR1 and CDR2 sequences are SGHNT and YENEEA. The DNA of the CDR3 is TGTGCCAGCAGCTTGAGTCGGGCCCTGTGGACTGAAGCTTTCTTT. Its translation is CASSLSRALWTEAFF. The full variable domain, its missing parts supplied by reference TRBV11-3 and TRBJ1-1, is EAGVVQSPRYKIIEKKQPVAFWCNPISGHNTLYWYLQNLGQGPELLIRYENEEAVDDSQLPKDRFSAERLKGVDSTLKIQPAELGDSAVYLCASSLSRALWTEAFFGQGTRLTVV.

V and J are TRBV18 and TRBJ2-2; D not resolved. Germline values: CDR1 KGHSH, CDR2 LQKENI. This CDR3 is 16 amino acids long. V lost 3 bases to trimming and J lost 0 bases, with 11 bases between them. The CDR3 sequence is CASSPTHTTNTGELFF. The CDR3 nucleotides read TGTGCCAGCTCACCTACACACACCACGAACACCGGGGAGCTGTTTTTT.

This clone was counted only a few times. The chain joins TRBV28 to TRBJ2-7, with TRBD2 matching 12 bases. The CDR3 has 15 amino acids. The junction had 7 bases not matched to a gene; V was cut back by 3 bases and J by 7 bases. CDR1 is MDHEN and CDR2 is SYDVKM in the germline V gene. The CDR3 protein is CASSFILGLAGEQYF. In DNA form, the CDR3 reads TGTGCCAGCAGTTTTATTTTGGGACTAGCGGGTGAGCAGTACTTC.

The CDR3 sequence is CASSQPGGAGDEQFF. CDR3 coding DNA: TGTGCCAGCAGTCAGCCGGGGGGGGCCGGGGATGAGCAGTTCTTC. The J gene is TRBJ2-1, the V gene TRBV28, with 8 bases lining up with TRBD2. The CDR3 extends over 15 amino acids. The germline V gene has CDR1 MDHEN and CDR2 SYDVKM. V lost 5 bases, J lost 8 bases, and 11 bases stayed unmatched.

By share, this clone counts as medium-sized. J is TRBJ2-2 and V is TRBV11-3; weak D call: TRBD2 (6 bases). This CDR3 contains 14 residues. The V and J ends lost 6 bases and 5 bases respectively, with 13 bases between them. Germline assignment: CDR1 SGHNT and CDR2 YENEEA. In DNA form, the CDR3 reads TGTGCCAGCAGGGGCGGACTAAGGACCGGGGAGCTGTTTTTT. Translation: CASRGGLRTGELFF.

Written as DNA, the CDR3 is TGTGCCAGCTCACCTCAGGGAACCACCTATGGCTACACCTTC. Translated, it gives CASSPQGTTYGYTF. V and J are TRBV18 and TRBJ1-2, with a possible D match to TRBD1 (5 bases). Per germline, CDR1 KGHSH and CDR2 LQKENI. V lost 3 bases to trimming and J lost 4 bases, with 12 bases between them. CDR3 length: 14 residues.

The chain couples TRBV25-1 to TRBJ1-4, with TRBD1 matching over 9 bases. There are 17 residues in the CDR3. The V segment lost 9 bases and the J segment 0 bases; nucleotides outside the gene matches: 11. Germline lookup yields CDR1 MGHDK and CDR2 SYGVNS. CDR3 loop: CARLPDRGRATNEKLFF. CDR3 coding DNA: TGTGCCAGACTCCCGGACAGGGGCCGAGCAACTAATGAAAAACTGTTTTTT.

This clone showed up just a few times. The CDR3 DNA is TGTGCCAGCAGTTACACCCCAGGGGCAACTAATGAAAAACTGTTTTTT. Residues: CASSYTPGATNEKLFF. This chain links TRBV6-8 with TRBJ1-4; maybe TRBD1 (6 bases). This CDR3 has 16 residues. V lost 2 bases to trimming and J lost 0 bases, with 10 bases between them. Germline V CDR1 and CDR2: MNHGY, SAAAGT.